The entry below describes one TCR beta chain. Its antigen is not yet known. There are no base qualities to consult, and no much larger clone falls within one base. The CDR3 measures 14 amino acids from cysteine to phenylalanine. The retained sequence is limited to the CDR3, 42 bases, with the frame set at the first base. CDR1 and CDR2 are read off the germline V gene (reference sequence) as LNHNV and YYDKDF. Trimming leaves V shorter by 3 bases and J shorter by 5 bases, with the junction holding 7 bases beyond the gene matches. The data belong to a study of T cell responses to AZD1222 COVID-19 vaccine (dated by TCRdb to 2020 to 2022). Background on the whole study: A total of about 230 trial participants underwent TCR sequencing, of whom 207 received two doses of AZD1222 and some 25 received two doses of the MenACWY control vaccine. Trial participants were enrolled by age into subgroups of 18-55, 56-69 and 70-plus years, and around 140, 26 and 57 TCR-sequenced participants, respectively, were included in these subgroups. Broad study findings and their caveats: Conclusions about previously exposed vaccinees were limited because only six AZD1222 recipients were SARS-CoV-2 seropositive at baseline. The vaccine-associated CD4 TCRs covered the entire spike protein, and the dominant responses fell in regions 160-218 and 743-854. Participants were mostly white British and included more females than males, and it was suggested by the authors that clonal diversity may have been underestimated. Epitopes outside the regions mutated in the B.1.351 and B.1.1.7 variants were reportedly recognized by nearly half of the unique spike-specific TCRs. The 56-69-year group was small, and its depth increase did not reach significance, likely because of low power. Because no day 14 peak-response samples were available, the repertoires could be characterized only after the peak T cell response. After two AZD1222 doses, both the breadth and the depth of spike-specific TCRs were significantly higher than at day 0 and than in MenACWY recipients.

The intended sense of this specimen's time point label: about 28 days (+/-7) after the second vaccine dose. AZD1222 recipients with second doses at about 4 weeks or about 12 weeks were pooled, because spike-specific TCR depth and breadth did not differ between schedules. Samples from vaccinated people were obtained from the UK trials COV001 and COV002, which included a single-blind randomized controlled phase 2/3 trial of AZD1222 (ChAdOx1 nCoV-19) in healthy adults. Trial participant PBMC samples were collected at day 0 and day 28 after the second dose for TCRbeta chain sequencing. The CDR3 regions of human TCRbeta chains were analyzed by immunosequencing. Per the authors' processing: TCRs in the repertoires were matched against a reference library of SARS-CoV-2-specific TCRs that had been generated with the MIRA antigen-specificity platform. Breadth was defined as the fraction of unique TCRs that were SARS-CoV-2-associated. Depth was defined as the fraction of total T cells that were SARS-CoV-2-associated. Using the MIRA data, each spike-specific TCR was assigned both to the spike region to which the TCR was reactive and to a CD4 or CD8 class. Log10-transformed breadth and depth values were compared by one-way ANOVA with Sidak's multiple comparisons tests. As stored in TCRdb, this immuneACCESS dataset retains in-frame rearrangements with V and J assigned. A fraction of the clones does not appear; measured against another copy, unresolved V genes explain less than half of the discrepancy, and the remainder lacks a known reason. V and J calls and clone size are copied from that table; D and trimming were computed from the DNA. This sample has over 100,000 clones in its table, and roughly 87% of those were observed once. The ten largest clonotypes hold 2% to 3% of the sample.

The sequence links TRBV15 to TRBJ2-7, with TRBD1 matching 7 junction bases. The sample here was peripheral blood, taken 28 days after the second AZD1222 dose. The TCR comes from an adult who received the AZD1222 COVID-19 vaccine. The DNA reads TGTGCCACCAGCAGTGCCTGGGGACAGAACGAGCAGTACTTC. It is translated as CATSSAWGQNEQYF.